The text below deals with one T cell receptor beta chain. This entry belongs to a study of neoadjuvant anti-PD-1 for oral cavity cancer. The assay was immunoSEQ multiplex PCR, and TCRdb's table has in-frame clones only and misses some. The sample lists around 7,500 clones; around 70% were seen once. The V and J ends lost 1 base and 6 bases respectively, with 16 bases between them. The length of the CDR3 is 15 residues. Germline V gene lookup returns CDR1 SGHDN and CDR2 FVKESK. This sample's time point: after neoadjuvant nivolumab, at surgical resection. The source was PBMCs, collected after nivolumab (anti-PD-1) treatment. The source is a person aged 35 to 85 with oral cavity squamous cell carcinoma. This sequence joins TRBV14 and TRBJ2-7; weak D call: TRBD2 (6 bases). CDR3 region: CASSQVGGLGFEQYF. The CDR3 DNA is TGTGCCAGCAGCCAAGTTGGAGGGCTAGGGTTCGAGCAGTACTTC.